This T cell receptor beta chain emerged from a study of graft-versus-host responses after intestinal transplantation. In the study overall: Multivisceral, liver-intestinal, or isolated intestinal grafts were transplanted into recipients.

General study findings and limits: There was an association between peak levels of circulating GvH clones and early post-transplant HvG declines.

This CDR3 is built from 14 residues. V lost 8 bases, J lost 2 bases, and 8 bases stayed unmatched. CDR1 and CDR2 from the germline V gene are MGHRA and YSYEKL. Concerning this clone: The antigen remains undetermined.

Here immunoSEQ multiplex PCR was the method, and the copy in TCRdb shows in-frame clones only, minus some. This table holds 75,000 to 90,000 clones, about 89% found once. This TCR was recovered from a human donor who received an intestinal transplant. This chain joins TRBV4-1 and TRBJ2-5, with 7 bases aligning to TRBD1. Sequenced material: unstimulated CD4+ T cells sorted from spleen or lymph node cells, taken before intestinal transplant. The CDR3 nucleotides read TGCGCCAGCTCAACTGGGACAGCACAAGAGACCCAGTACTTC. Translation gives CASSTGTAQETQYF.